The present T cell receptor beta chain was sequenced within a study of response to subunit inactivated influenza vaccine. Broader study findings: Each seasonal influenza vaccination recruits few new T cells, the authors suggested.

TCRdb reanalysed the RT-PCR reads using MiXCR and keeps one entry per CDR3 protein. The top ten hold under 15% of the sample, which has more than 400,000 distinct CDR3 sequences, under 8.5% seen once. This clonotype came up once. Its antigen is unidentified. The CDR3 totals 14 residues. Trimming left V 3 bases short and J 9 bases short, with 12 bases between. The germline CDR1 and CDR2 sequences are LGHDT and YNNKEL (reference sequence). This receptor was taken from a man aged 45 to 75 who received an inactivated influenza vaccine. The chain joins TRBV3-1 to TRBJ1-6, with D unclear. The specimen comprised PBMCs from blood, sampled around 2 years after vaccination. CDR3 coding DNA: TGTGCCAGCAGCCAGGCAGGTTATGGTTCACCCCTCCACTTT. Translated: CASSQAGYGSPLHF.